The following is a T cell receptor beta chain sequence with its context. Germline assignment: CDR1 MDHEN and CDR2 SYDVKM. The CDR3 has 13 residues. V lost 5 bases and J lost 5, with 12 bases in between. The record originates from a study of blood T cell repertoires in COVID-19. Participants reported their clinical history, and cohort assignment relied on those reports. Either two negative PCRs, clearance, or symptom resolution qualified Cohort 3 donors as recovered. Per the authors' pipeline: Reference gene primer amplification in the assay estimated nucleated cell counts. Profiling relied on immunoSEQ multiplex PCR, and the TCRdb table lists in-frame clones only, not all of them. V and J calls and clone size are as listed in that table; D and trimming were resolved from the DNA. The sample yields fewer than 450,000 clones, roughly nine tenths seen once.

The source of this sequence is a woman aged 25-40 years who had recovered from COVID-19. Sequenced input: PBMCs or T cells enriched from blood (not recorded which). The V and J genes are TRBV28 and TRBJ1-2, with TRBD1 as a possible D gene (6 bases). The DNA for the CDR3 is TGTGCCAGCAGTGTCCACAGGGAATATGGCTACACCTTC. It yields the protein CASSVHREYGYTF.